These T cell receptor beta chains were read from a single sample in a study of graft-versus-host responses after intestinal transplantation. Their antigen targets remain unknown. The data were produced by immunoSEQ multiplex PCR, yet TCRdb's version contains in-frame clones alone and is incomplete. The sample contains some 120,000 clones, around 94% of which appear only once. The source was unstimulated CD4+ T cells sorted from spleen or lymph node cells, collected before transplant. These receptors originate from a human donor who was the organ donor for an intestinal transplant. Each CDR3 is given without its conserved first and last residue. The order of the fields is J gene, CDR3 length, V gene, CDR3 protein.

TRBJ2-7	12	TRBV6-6	ASSYSLGDYEQY
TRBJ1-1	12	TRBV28	ASSSTGPNTEAF
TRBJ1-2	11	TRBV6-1	AISVGGIYGYT
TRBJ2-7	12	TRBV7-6	ASSSLAGFHEQY
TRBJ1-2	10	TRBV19	ASSKGVYGYT
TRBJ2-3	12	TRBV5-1	ASSFGLAIDTQY
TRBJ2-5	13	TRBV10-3	AISEPRTDGETQY
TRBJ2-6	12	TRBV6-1	ASSGGEWANVLT
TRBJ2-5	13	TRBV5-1	ASSLLAGVEETQY
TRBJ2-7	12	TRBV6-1	ASSAGGTGYEQY